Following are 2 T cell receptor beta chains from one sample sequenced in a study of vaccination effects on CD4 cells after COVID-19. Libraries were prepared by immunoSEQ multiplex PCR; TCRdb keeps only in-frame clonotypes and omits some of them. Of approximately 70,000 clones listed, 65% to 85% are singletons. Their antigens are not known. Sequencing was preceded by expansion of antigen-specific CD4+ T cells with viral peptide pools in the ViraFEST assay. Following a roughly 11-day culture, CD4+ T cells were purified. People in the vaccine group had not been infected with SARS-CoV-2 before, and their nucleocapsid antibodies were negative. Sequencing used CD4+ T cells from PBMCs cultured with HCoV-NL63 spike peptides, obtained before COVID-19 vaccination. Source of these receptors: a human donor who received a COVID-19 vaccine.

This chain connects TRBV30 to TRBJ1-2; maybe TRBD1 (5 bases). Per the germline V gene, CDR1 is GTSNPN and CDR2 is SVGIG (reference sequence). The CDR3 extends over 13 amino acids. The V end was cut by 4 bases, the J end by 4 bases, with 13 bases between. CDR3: CAWNRDGLYGYTF. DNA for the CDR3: TGTGCCTGGAACCGGGACGGCCTCTATGGCTACACCTTC. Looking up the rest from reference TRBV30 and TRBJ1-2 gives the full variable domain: SQTIHQWPATLVQPVGSPLSLECTVEGTSNPNLYWYRQAAGRGLQLLFYSVGIGQISSEVPQNLSASRPQDRQFILSSKKLLLSDSGFYLCAWNRDGLYGYTFGSGTRLTVV.

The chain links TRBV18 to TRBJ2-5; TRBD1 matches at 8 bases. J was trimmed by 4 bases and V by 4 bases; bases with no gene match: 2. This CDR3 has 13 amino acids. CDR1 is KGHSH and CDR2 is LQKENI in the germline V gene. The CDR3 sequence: CASSRTGGETQYF. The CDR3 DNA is TGTGCCAGCTCACGTACAGGGGGAGAGACCCAGTACTTC.